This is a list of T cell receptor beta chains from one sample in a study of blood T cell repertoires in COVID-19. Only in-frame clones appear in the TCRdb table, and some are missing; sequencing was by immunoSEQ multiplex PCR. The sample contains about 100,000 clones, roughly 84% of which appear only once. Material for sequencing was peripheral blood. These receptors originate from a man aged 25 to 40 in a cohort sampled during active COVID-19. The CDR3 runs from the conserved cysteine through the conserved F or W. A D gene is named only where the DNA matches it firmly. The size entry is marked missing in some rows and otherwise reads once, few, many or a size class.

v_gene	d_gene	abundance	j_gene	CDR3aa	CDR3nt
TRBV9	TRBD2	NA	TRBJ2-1	CASSVSGGAVDEQFF	TGTGCCAGCAGCGTTAGCGGGGGGGCCGTCGATGAGCAGTTCTTC
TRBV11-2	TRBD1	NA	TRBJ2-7	CASSRQTGTYEQYF	TGTGCCAGCAGCCGCCAGACAGGGACCTACGAGCAGTACTTC
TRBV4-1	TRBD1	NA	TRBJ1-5	CASSQRGTGGNQPQHF	TGCGCCAGCAGCCAACGTGGGACAGGTGGGAATCAGCCCCAGCATTTT
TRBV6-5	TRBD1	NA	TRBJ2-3	CAIGQGDTDTQYF	TGTGCCATAGGACAGGGGGACACAGATACGCAGTATTTT
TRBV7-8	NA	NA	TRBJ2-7	CASSTDRSRHEQYF	TGTGCCAGCAGCACCGACAGGAGTAGGCACGAGCAGTACTTC
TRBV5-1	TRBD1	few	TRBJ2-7	CASSLGQGLEQYF	TGCGCCAGCAGCTTGGGACAGGGTCTCGAGCAGTACTTC
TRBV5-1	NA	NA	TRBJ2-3	CASSPRQGRTTDTQYF	TGCGCCAGCTCCCCACGGCAGGGGCGGACCACAGATACGCAGTATTTT
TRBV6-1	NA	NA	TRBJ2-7	CASSDRRGVYEQYF	TGTGCCAGCAGTGATAGGCGGGGAGTTTACGAGCAGTACTTC
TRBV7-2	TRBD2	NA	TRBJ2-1	CASRAGRGYGEQFF	TGTGCCAGCCGGGCGGGGCGGGGGTATGGTGAGCAGTTCTTC
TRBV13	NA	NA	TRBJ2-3	CASSLARGDTQYF	TGTGCCAGCAGCTTAGCCCGGGGGGATACGCAGTATTTT
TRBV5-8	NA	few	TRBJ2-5	CASSPALETQYF	TGTGCCAGCAGCCCCGCACTCGAGACCCAGTACTTC
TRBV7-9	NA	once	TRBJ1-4	CASSFTWGANEKLFF	TGTGCCAGCAGCTTTACGTGGGGAGCTAATGAAAAACTGTTTTTT
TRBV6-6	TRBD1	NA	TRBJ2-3	CASSRRWTGGGSSTDTQYF	TGTGCCAGCAGTCGTAGGTGGACAGGGGGCGGGAGTAGCACAGATACGCAGTATTTT
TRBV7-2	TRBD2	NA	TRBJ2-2	CASSLLAGDTGELFF	TGTGCCAGCAGCTTACTAGCGGGGGACACCGGGGAGCTGTTTTTT
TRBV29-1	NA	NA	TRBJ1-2	CSVDPIPHDRNNYGYTF	TGCAGCGTTGATCCGATACCGCACGACAGGAACAACTATGGCTACACCTTC
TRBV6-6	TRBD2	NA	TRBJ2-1	CASSYFSGGDNEQFF	TGTGCCAGCAGTTACTTTAGCGGGGGAGACAATGAGCAGTTCTTC
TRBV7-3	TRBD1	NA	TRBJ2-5	CASSLSRGETQYF	TGTGCCAGCAGCTTAAGCAGGGGGGAGACCCAGTACTTC
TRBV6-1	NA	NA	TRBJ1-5	CASSDSSGQGNQPQHF	TGTGCCAGCAGTGACAGTTCAGGTCAGGGCAATCAGCCCCAGCATTTT
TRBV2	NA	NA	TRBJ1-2	CASSVVHSYGYTF	TGTGCCAGCAGTGTCGTGCACTCCTATGGCTACACCTTC
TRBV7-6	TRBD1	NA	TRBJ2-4	CASSSRTGKNIQYF	TGTGCCAGCAGCTCTCGGACAGGGAAAAACATTCAGTACTTC
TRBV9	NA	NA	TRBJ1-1	CASSVMANTEAFF	TGTGCCAGCAGCGTAATGGCGAACACTGAAGCTTTCTTT
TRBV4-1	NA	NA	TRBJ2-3	CASSQGHSSSTDTQYF	TGCGCCAGCAGCCAAGGGCACAGTTCTAGCACAGATACGCAGTATTTT
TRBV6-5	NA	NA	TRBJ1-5	CASTGLGSQPQHF	TGTGCCAGTACAGGGTTGGGAAGTCAGCCCCAGCATTTT
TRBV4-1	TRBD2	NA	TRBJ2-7	CASSQEWTSLISEQYF	TGCGCCAGCAGCCAAGAGTGGACTAGCCTCATTAGCGAGCAGTACTTC
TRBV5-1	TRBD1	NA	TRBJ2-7	CASSLRTGYTYEQYF	TGCGCCAGCAGCTTACGGACAGGGTACACCTACGAGCAGTACTTC
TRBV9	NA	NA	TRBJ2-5	CASSVGLQETQYF	TGTGCCAGCAGCGTAGGTTTACAAGAGACCCAGTACTTC
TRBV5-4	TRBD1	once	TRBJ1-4	CASSLPGQANEKLFF	TGTGCCAGCAGCCTGCCGGGACAGGCTAATGAAAAACTGTTTTTT
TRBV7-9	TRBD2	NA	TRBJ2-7	CASSKGTSGVYEQYF	TGTGCCAGCAGCAAGGGGACTAGCGGGGTTTACGAGCAGTACTTC
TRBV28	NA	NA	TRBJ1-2	CATPGGGGWGYTF	TGTGCCACCCCTGGGGGGGGCGGATGGGGCTACACCTTC
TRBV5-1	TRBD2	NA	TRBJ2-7	CASSLRSGAYEQYF	TGCGCCAGCAGCTTGCGGAGCGGGGCCTACGAGCAGTACTTC